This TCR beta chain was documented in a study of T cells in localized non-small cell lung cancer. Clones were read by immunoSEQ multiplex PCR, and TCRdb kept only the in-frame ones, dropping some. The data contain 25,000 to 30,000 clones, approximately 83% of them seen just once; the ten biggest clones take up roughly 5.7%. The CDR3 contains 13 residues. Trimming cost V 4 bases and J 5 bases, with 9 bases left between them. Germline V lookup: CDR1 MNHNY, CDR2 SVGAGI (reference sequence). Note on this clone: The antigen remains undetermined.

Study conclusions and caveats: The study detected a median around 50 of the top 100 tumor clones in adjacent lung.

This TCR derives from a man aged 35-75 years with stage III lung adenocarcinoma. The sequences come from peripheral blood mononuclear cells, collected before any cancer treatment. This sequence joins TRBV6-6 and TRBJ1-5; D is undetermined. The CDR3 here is CASSFDGYQPQHF. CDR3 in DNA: TGTGCCAGCAGTTTCGACGGGTATCAGCCCCAGCATTTT.